The present entry profiles one T cell receptor beta chain with its context. V shed 2 bases and J shed 2 bases, with 13 bases lying between them. This CDR3 is built from 15 residues. The germline V gene encodes CDR1 MNHNS and CDR2 SASEGT. Repertoires were generated with immunoSEQ multiplex PCR, while TCRdb's copy carries only in-frame clones and drops some. The table records roughly 60,000 clones, over 75% of them present only once. This specimen belongs to a study of PD-L1 blockade in urothelial cancer. The chain employs TRBV6-1 and TRBJ2-7; no clear D gene. The clonotype originates from a man aged 70-80 years with urothelial cancer. The specimen comprised PBMCs, sampled around atezolizumab (anti-PD-L1) treatment. CDR3 nucleotides: TGTGCCAGCAGTGAAATGCCTGTCTCTACCTACGAGCAGTACTTC. Its protein product is CASSEMPVSTYEQYF.